The clone carrying this TCR beta chain showed up just a few times. Its antigen is undetermined. These data are taken from a study of response to subunit inactivated influenza vaccine. V shed 6 bases and J shed 4 bases, with 12 bases lying between them. The CDR3 sequence is 13 residues long. Looked up from germline, CDR1 is MNHEY and CDR2 is SVGEGT. Each CDR3 protein is one row after TCRdb ran MiXCR on the RT-PCR reads. This sample carries about 570,000 distinct CDR3 sequences, over 9.5% of them seen once, and the ten largest clones take approximately 10%. The study's findings and limits: Authors proposed each seasonal influenza vaccination draws in few new T cells.

The TCR was taken from a man between 50 and 59 years old who received an inactivated influenza vaccine. The rearrangement uses TRBV6-2 or TRBV6-3 and TRBJ1-1; unclear D gene. Material: PBMCs from blood, obtained on the day of vaccination. This chain's CDR3 is CASRDGLLTEAFF. DNA for the CDR3: TGTGCCAGCAGGGACGGACTTCTCACTGAAGCTTTCTTT.